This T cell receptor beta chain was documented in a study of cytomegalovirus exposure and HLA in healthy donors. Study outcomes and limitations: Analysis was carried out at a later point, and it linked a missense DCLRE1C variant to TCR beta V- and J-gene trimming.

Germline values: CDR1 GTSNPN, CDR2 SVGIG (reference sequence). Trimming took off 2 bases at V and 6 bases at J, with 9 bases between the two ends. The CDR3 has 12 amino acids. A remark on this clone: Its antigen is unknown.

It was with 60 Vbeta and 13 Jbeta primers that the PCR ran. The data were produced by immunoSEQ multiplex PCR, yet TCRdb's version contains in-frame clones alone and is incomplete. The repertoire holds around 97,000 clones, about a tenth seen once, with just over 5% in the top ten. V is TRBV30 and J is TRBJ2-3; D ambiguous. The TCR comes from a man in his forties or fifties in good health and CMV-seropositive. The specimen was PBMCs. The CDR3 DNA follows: TGTGCCTGGAGTTCGAAAGCGGATACGCAGTATTTT. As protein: CAWSSKADTQYF.